This T cell receptor (beta chain) was captured by sequencing in a study of T cell responses to AZD1222 COVID-19 vaccine. Per germline, CDR1 LGHDT and CDR2 YNNKEL (reference sequence). The CDR3 spans 13 residues. V trimming: 5 bases; J trimming: 6 bases; junction bases outside the gene matches: 4. Findings of the study overall: Clonal diversity was possibly underestimated, and white British individuals and females predominated among donors. Spike as a whole was targeted by vaccine-associated CD4 TCRs, dominant at 160-218 and 743-854. Within unmutated variant regions lay the reported targets of nearly half of spike-specific TCRs.

Here immunoSEQ multiplex PCR was the method, and the copy in TCRdb shows in-frame clones only, minus some. The sample includes some 130,000 clones, around 89% of them seen just once. Details on this clone: No antigen is known for it.

Sequenced here: peripheral blood, sampled 28 days after the second AZD1222 dose. The chain uses TRBV3-1 (or the pseudogene TRBV3-2) and TRBJ1-2, with 9 bases matching TRBD1. The sequence derives from an adult who received the AZD1222 COVID-19 vaccine. This chain's CDR3 is CASSDTGGNGYTF. The CDR3 nucleotides are TGTGCCAGCAGCGACACAGGGGGCAATGGCTACACCTTC.